The 7 T cell receptor beta chains given below trace back to one sample, sequenced in a study of blood T cell repertoires in COVID-19. Clones were sequenced by immunoSEQ multiplex PCR, and TCRdb holds only the in-frame ones, with some missing. The sample carries about 74,000 clones, roughly nine tenths recorded once. Sequenced: peripheral blood. The origin of the receptors is a human donor in a cohort sampled during active COVID-19.

This sequence joins TRBV9 and TRBJ2-5, with TRBD2 identical over 7 bases. This CDR3 has 14 residues. Trimming at V came to 0 bases and at J to 5 bases, leaving 4 bases not matched to a gene. Per germline, CDR1 SGDLS and CDR2 YYNGEE. The CDR3 nucleotides read TGTGCCAGCAGCGTAGGCGGGAGTCGGGAGACCCAGTACTTC. Protein sequence: CASSVGGSRETQYF.

The genes are TRBV7-3 and TRBJ2-3; D unresolved. The CDR3 has 15 residues. Looked up from germline, CDR1 is SGHTA and CDR2 is FQGTGA. The V end lost 3 bases, the J end lost 0 bases, and 10 bases lay between the germline ends. CDR3 in DNA: TGTGCCAGCAGCTTGTTCCCGTCTAGCACAGATACGCAGTATTTT. Translating gives CASSLFPSSTDTQYF.

This rearrangement joins TRBV6-1 to TRBJ2-3; D is unclear. This CDR3 has 13 amino acids. CDR1 is MNHNS and CDR2 is SASEGT in the germline V gene. Trimming pared 3 bases from V and 6 bases from J, leaving 10 bases between. CDR3 residues: CASSEMRLDTQYF. For the CDR3, the DNA is TGTGCCAGCAGTGAGATGCGCCTGGATACGCAGTATTTT.

This chain joins TRBV10-3 and TRBJ2-7, with TRBD2 as a possible D gene (6 bases). Trimming stripped 4 bases from V and 3 bases from J, with 7 bases between. The CDR3 has 12 residues. Germline CDR1 ENHRY, CDR2 SYGVKD. CDR3 protein: CAISGGDYEQYF. The CDR3 nucleotides read TGTGCCATCAGTGGCGGGGACTACGAGCAGTACTTC.

The chain employs TRBV7-2 and TRBJ2-2; 9 positions agree with TRBD2. V lost 6 bases, J lost 6 bases, and 11 bases stayed unmatched. The CDR3 sequence is 16 residues long. Germline loops: CDR1 SGHTA, CDR2 FQGNSA. CDR3 sequence: CASRFSSGSTAGELFF. Written as DNA, the CDR3 is TGTGCCAGCAGATTCAGTAGCGGGAGTACCGCCGGGGAGCTGTTTTTT.

The chain couples TRBV4-3 to TRBJ2-2; the match to TRBD2 covers 11 bases. With V trimmed by 7 bases and J by 1 base, 2 bases remained unmatched. The CDR3 runs to 15 residues. Germline loops: CDR1 LGHNA, CDR2 YSLEER. The CDR3 is CASTGTSGNTGELFF. CDR3 sequence (DNA): TGCGCCAGCACAGGGACTAGCGGGAACACCGGGGAGCTGTTTTTT.

This rearrangement joins TRBV2 to TRBJ1-3, with D unresolved. Germline CDR1 is SNHLY and CDR2 is FYNNEI. This CDR3 spans 15 amino acids. V lost 6 bases to trimming and J lost 0 bases, with 12 bases between them. CDR3 loop: CASRSGRYSGNTIYF. The CDR3 region has the DNA TGTGCCAGCAGAAGCGGACGGTACTCTGGAAACACCATATATTTT.